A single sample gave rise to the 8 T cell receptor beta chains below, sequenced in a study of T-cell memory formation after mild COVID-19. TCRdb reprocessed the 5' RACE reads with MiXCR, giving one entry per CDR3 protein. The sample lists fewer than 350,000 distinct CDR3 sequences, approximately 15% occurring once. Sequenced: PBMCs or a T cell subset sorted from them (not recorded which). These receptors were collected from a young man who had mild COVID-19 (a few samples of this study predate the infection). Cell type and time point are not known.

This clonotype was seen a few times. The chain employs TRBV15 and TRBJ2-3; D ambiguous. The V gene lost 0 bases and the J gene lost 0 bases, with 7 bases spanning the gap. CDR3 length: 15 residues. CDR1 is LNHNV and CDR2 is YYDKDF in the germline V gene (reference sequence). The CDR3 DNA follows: TGTGCCACCAGCAGAGATTTTACTAGCACAGATACGCAGTATTTT. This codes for CATSRDFTSTDTQYF.

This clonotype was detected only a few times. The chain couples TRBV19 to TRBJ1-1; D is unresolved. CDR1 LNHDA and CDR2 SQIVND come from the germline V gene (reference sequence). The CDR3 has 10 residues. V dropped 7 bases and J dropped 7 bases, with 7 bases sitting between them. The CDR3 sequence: CASTGGEAFF. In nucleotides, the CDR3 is TGTGCCAGTACGGGCGGTGAAGCTTTCTTT.

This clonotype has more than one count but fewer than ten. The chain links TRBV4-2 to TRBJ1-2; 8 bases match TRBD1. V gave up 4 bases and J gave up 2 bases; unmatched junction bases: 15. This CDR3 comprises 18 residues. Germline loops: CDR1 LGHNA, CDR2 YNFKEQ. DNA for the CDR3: TGTGCCAGCAGCCTTGCCGGGACAGGAAACAATCCCAACTATGGCTACACCTTC. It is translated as CASSLAGTGNNPNYGYTF.

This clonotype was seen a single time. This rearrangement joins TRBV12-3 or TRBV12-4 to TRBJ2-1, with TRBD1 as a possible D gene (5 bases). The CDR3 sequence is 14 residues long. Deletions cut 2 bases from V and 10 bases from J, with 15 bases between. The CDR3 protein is CASSLRQGGVEQFF. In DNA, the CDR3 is TGTGCCAGCAGTTTACGGCAGGGCGGCGTGGAGCAGTTCTTC.

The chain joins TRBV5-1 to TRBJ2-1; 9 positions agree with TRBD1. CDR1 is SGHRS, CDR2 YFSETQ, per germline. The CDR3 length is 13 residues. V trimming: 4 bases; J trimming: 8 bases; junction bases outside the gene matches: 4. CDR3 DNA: TGCGCCAGCAGCGGACAGGGGTCCGATGAGCAGTTCTTC. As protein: CASSGQGSDEQFF.

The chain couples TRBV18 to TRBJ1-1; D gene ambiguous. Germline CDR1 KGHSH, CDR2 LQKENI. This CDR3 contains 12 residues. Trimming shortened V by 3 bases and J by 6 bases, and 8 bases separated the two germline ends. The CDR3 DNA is TGTGCCAGCTCACCCGGAAATTCTGAAGCTTTCTTT. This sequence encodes CASSPGNSEAFF.

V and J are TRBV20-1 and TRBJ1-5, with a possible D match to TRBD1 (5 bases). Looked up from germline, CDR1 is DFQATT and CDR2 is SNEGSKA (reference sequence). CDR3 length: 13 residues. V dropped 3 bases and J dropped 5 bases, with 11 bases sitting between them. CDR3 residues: CSASRGTDQPQHF. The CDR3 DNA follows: TGCAGTGCTAGTCGGGGGACCGATCAGCCCCAGCATTTT.

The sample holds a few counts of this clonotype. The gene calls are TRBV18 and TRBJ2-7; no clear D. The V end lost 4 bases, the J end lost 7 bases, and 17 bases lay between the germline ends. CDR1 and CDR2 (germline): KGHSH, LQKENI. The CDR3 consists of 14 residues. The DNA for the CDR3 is TGTGCCAGCTCACTGCAGAGAAGATACGAAGAGCAGTACTTC. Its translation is CASSLQRRYEEQYF.